A single sample gave rise to the 6 T cell receptor beta chains below, sequenced in a study of PD-1 blockade in mismatch repair-deficient tumors. Produced via immunoSEQ multiplex PCR; TCRdb's table is partial and in-frame only. The sample consists of tens of thousands of clones, about 85% of them appearing once. The sample consisted of PBMCs, taken less than 7 weeks after starting pembrolizumab. The receptor set was obtained from an adult with mismatch repair-deficient cancer.

The chain couples TRBV5-6 to TRBJ2-5, with 11 bases lining up with TRBD2. Unmatched junction bases numbered 14, after V lost 6 bases and J lost 4 bases. The CDR3 runs 17 residues. Germline CDR1 SGHDT, CDR2 YYEEEE. CDR3 sequence reads: CASNEGPSGRWGETQYF. In DNA form, the CDR3 reads TGTGCCAGCAACGAGGGACCTAGCGGGAGGTGGGGAGAGACCCAGTACTTC.

V is TRBV9 and J is TRBJ2-1, with 8 bases identical to TRBD2. Unmatched junction bases numbered 6, after V lost 0 bases and J lost 4 bases. Germline V lookup: CDR1 SGDLS, CDR2 YYNGEE. The CDR3 covers 16 residues. The CDR3 DNA reads as TGTGCCAGCAGCGTAGCCGGGAGGGCCTCGTACAATGAGCAGTTCTTC. Protein: CASSVAGRASYNEQFF.

This chain uses TRBV5-1 with TRBJ2-1, with 8 positions matching TRBD2. J lost 10 bases, V lost 3 bases, and 9 bases had no gene match. CDR1 is SGHRS and CDR2 is YFSETQ in the germline V gene. The CDR3 is made up of 14 amino acids. CDR3 nucleotide sequence: TGCGCCAGCAGCTGGGTAGCGGGACCATGGGAGCAGTTCTTC. Residues: CASSWVAGPWEQFF.

The chain couples TRBV7-9 to TRBJ2-2, with TRBD1 matching 7 bases. Germline loops: CDR1 SEHNR, CDR2 FQNEAQ (reference sequence). V was clipped by 5 bases and J by 4 bases; unmatched bases: 10. This CDR3 is built from 16 residues. The CDR3 is CASSPGLSGGTGELFF. The CDR3 DNA reads as TGTGCCAGCAGCCCCGGGCTTTCAGGGGGCACCGGGGAGCTGTTTTTT. The whole variable domain, remainder taken from reference TRBV7-9 and TRBJ2-2, is DTGVSQNPRHKITKRGQNVTFRCDPISEHNRLYWYRQTLGQGPEFLTYFQNEAQLEKSRLLSDRFSAERPKGSFSTLEIQRTEQGDSAMYLCASSPGLSGGTGELFFGEGSRLTVL.

This chain joins TRBV5-1 and TRBJ2-1; 8 bases are a match to TRBD2. Germline V gives CDR1 SGHRS, CDR2 YFSETQ. This CDR3 region has 15 residues. V gave up 4 bases and J gave up 5 bases; unmatched junction bases: 8. CDR3: CASSTPSGFHNEQFF. The CDR3 bases are TGCGCCAGCAGCACCCCTAGCGGGTTCCACAATGAGCAGTTCTTC.

The chain has TRBV6-1 and TRBJ2-7; 7 positions agree with TRBD2. V trimming: 6 bases; J trimming: 2 bases; junction bases outside the gene matches: 7. This CDR3 has 14 amino acids. Germline values: CDR1 MNHNS, CDR2 SASEGT. The CDR3 DNA reads as TGTGCCAGCAGATTAAGCGGGAATACCTACGAGCAGTACTTC. It yields the protein CASRLSGNTYEQYF.